A selection of T cell receptor beta chains follows, all from one sample in a study of blood T cell dynamics during melanoma immunotherapy. Generated by immunoSEQ multiplex PCR, the TCRdb table keeps only in-frame clones and is missing some. The data show about 7,600 clones, more than 70% seen once. The sequencing here drew on blood, taken from a patient treated with checkpoint blockade. Source of these receptors: a human donor with melanoma. Both conserved end residues are part of each CDR3. The D gene is left open where the match is weak. The size entry is marked missing in some rows and otherwise reads once, few, many or a size class.

d_call,clone_size,j_call,v_call,cdr3_aa,cdr3_nt
.,.,TRBJ1-1,TRBV18,CASSPGQNTEAFF,TGTGCCAGCTCTCCCGGACAGAACACTGAAGCTTTCTTT
.,.,TRBJ1-2,TRBV4-1,CASREWGARGYTF,TGCGCCAGCAGGGAGTGGGGGGCGCGTGGCTACACCTTC
.,once,TRBJ1-2,TRBV5-5,CASSLGRDRIQRYTF,TGTGCCAGCAGCTTGGGCCGGGACCGAATACAGCGCTACACCTTC
.,.,TRBJ1-2,TRBV6-5,CASSPGQRLGYTF,TGTGCCAGCAGCCCCGGACAACGTCTCGGCTACACCTTC
.,.,TRBJ1-6,TRBV6-5,CASSYYGRSGGPLHF,TGTGCCAGCAGTTACTATGGTCGGTCTGGGGGACCCCTCCACTTT
TRBD1,.,TRBJ1-1,TRBV4-1,CASSQYRDRLNTEAFF,TGCGCCAGCAGCCAATATCGGGACAGGTTGAACACTGAAGCTTTCTTT
.,.,TRBJ1-1,TRBV27,CASIRVGTEAFF,TGTGCCAGCATTCGGGTGGGCACTGAAGCTTTCTTT
TRBD1,.,TRBJ1-2,TRBV5-1,CASSAGTGYYGYTF,TGCGCCAGCAGCGCCGGGACAGGGTACTATGGCTACACCTTC
.,.,TRBJ2-6,TRBV2,CASKGGTLSSGANVLTF,TGTGCCAGCAAAGGCGGAACTTTATCCTCTGGGGCCAACGTCCTGACTTTC
.,.,TRBJ1-2,TRBV6-5,CASSYGRLDYGYTF,TGTGCCAGCAGTTACGGGAGGTTGGACTATGGCTACACCTTC
.,.,TRBJ2-6,TRBV21-1,CASSKDELAGGHLSGANVLTF,TGTGCCAGCAGCAAAGATGAACTAGCGGGAGGTCACCTCTCTGGGGCCAACGTCCTGACTTTC
.,.,TRBJ1-2,TRBV18,CASSLSTGFNYGYTF,TGTGCCAGCTCACTTTCTACAGGGTTCAACTATGGCTACACCTTC
TRBD1,.,TRBJ1-1,TRBV27,CASSFGTNRGHTEAFF,TGTGCCAGCAGTTTCGGGACGAACAGGGGGCACACTGAAGCTTTCTTT
TRBD1,once,TRBJ1-1,TRBV29-1,CSYHPGQGVTEAFF,TGCAGCTACCATCCGGGACAGGGGGTCACTGAAGCTTTCTTT
TRBD2,.,TRBJ2-1,TRBV29-1,CSVVLAGGSYNEQFF,TGCAGCGTTGTATTGGCGGGAGGGTCCTACAATGAGCAGTTCTTC
TRBD1,.,TRBJ1-1,TRBV5-1,CASSSVPQGGNTEAFF,TGCGCCAGCAGTTCCGTGCCACAGGGGGGGAACACTGAAGCTTTCTTT
TRBD2,large,TRBJ2-6,TRBV6-8,CASSYRASGGSGANVLTF,TGTGCCAGCAGTTACCGGGCTAGCGGGGGCTCTGGGGCCAACGTCCTGACTTTC
.,.,TRBJ1-6,TRBV6-5,CATGAVLNSPLHF,TGTGCCACCGGGGCAGTCCTTAATTCACCCCTCCACTTT
TRBD1,.,TRBJ1-2,TRBV4-2,CASSRLGGNVGGYTF,TGTGCCAGCAGCCGGTTAGGGGGCAACGTTGGGGGCTACACCTTC
.,few,TRBJ1-2,TRBV7-9,CASSLATAGRRYTF,TGTGCCAGCAGCTTAGCGACGGCAGGGAGGCGCTACACCTTC
.,few,TRBJ1-3,TRBV11-2,CASSPAGNTIYF,TGTGCCAGCAGCCCGGCTGGAAACACCATATATTTT
TRBD2,.,TRBJ2-7,TRBV5-1,CASSLTPSGNYEQYF,TGCGCCAGCAGCCTAACACCTAGCGGGAACTACGAGCAGTACTTC
.,.,TRBJ1-2,TRBV5-1,CASSLTPDSYGYTF,TGCGCCAGCAGCCTAACCCCAGACAGCTATGGCTACACCTTC
.,.,TRBJ2-7,TRBV10-3,CAISEGRVNEQYF,TGTGCCATCAGTGAGGGCAGGGTGAACGAGCAGTACTTC
.,.,TRBJ1-6,TRBV21-1,CASSKVPGQGCSPLHF,TGTGCCAGCAGCAAAGTTCCCGGACAGGGGTGTTCACCCCTCCACTTT
.,.,TRBJ1-3,TRBV30,CAWNKGLSGNTIYF,TGTGCCTGGAATAAGGGCCTCTCTGGAAACACCATATATTTT
.,.,TRBJ2-6,TRBV30,CALGRTGANVLTF,TGTGCCCTGGGTCGGACTGGGGCCAACGTCCTGACTTTC
.,.,TRBJ1-2,TRBV7-2,CASRLNQGNYGYTF,TGTGCCAGCAGGCTAAATCAGGGGAACTATGGCTACACCTTC
.,once,TRBJ1-5,TRBV5-1,CASSLGPGNQPQHF,TGCGCCAGCAGCTTGGGCCCAGGAAATCAGCCCCAGCATTTT
TRBD1,.,TRBJ1-5,TRBV28,CASSRTGRRPQHF,TGTGCCAGCAGCCGGACAGGGCGTCGGCCCCAGCATTTT
TRBD2,.,TRBJ2-7,TRBV6-6,CASSQFREGGEQYF,TGTGCCAGCAGTCAATTCCGGGAGGGGGGCGAGCAGTACTTC
.,.,TRBJ1-3,TRBV18,CASSPQGSGNTIYF,TGTGCCAGCTCACCACAGGGGTCCGGAAACACCATATATTTT
.,.,TRBJ1-1,TRBV7-6,CASSPRGGGTEAFF,TGTGCCAGCAGCCCCCGCGGCGGGGGAACCGAAGCTTTCTTT
.,.,TRBJ1-4,TRBV7-2,CASSPRVGEKLFF,TGTGCCAGCAGCCCCCGGGTCGGTGAAAAACTGTTTTTT
.,.,TRBJ1-5,TRBV20-1,CSARDVRLHF,TGCAGTGCCAGGGATGTGCGGTTGCATTTT
.,.,TRBJ2-5,TRBV5-4,CASSFGPSEQYF,TGTGCCAGCAGCTTCGGACCATCGGAGCAGTACTTC
.,.,TRBJ1-5,TRBV21-1,CASSKDRGEGNQPQHF,TGTGCCAGCAGCAAAGACCGGGGGGAGGGCAATCAGCCCCAGCATTTT
TRBD1,.,TRBJ1-1,TRBV7-9,CASGGGSGNTEAFF,TGTGCCAGCGGAGGGGGCTCGGGGAACACTGAAGCTTTCTTT
.,few,TRBJ1-2,TRBV10-1,CASSPGLQGGYTF,TGCGCCAGCAGTCCCGGGCTCCAGGGTGGCTACACCTTC
.,few,TRBJ1-3,TRBV11-2,CASSSGRKGNTIYF,TGTGCCAGCAGCTCGGGACGGAAGGGAAACACCATATATTTT
TRBD1,.,TRBJ1-1,TRBV9,CASSVVPGGSGEAFF,TGTGCCAGCAGCGTAGTTCCAGGGGGCAGTGGTGAAGCTTTCTTT
.,few,TRBJ1-2,TRBV6-5,CASSYSFQGTYGYTF,TGTGCCAGCAGTTACAGTTTTCAGGGCACCTATGGCTACACCTTC
TRBD1,.,TRBJ2-5,TRBV5-1,CASRQGQGARQYF,TGCGCCAGCAGACAAGGACAGGGGGCCCGACAGTACTTC
.,.,TRBJ2-3,TRBV7-2,CASSTSPTDTQYF,TGTGCCAGCAGCACATCCCCCACAGATACGCAGTATTTT
.,.,TRBJ1-1,TRBV15,CATSRDRNTEAFF,TGTGCCACCAGCAGAGACAGGAACACTGAAGCTTTCTTT
TRBD1,.,TRBJ1-1,TRBV2,CASSQQGARGTEAFF,TGTGCCAGCAGCCAACAGGGGGCGCGCGGGACTGAAGCTTTCTTT